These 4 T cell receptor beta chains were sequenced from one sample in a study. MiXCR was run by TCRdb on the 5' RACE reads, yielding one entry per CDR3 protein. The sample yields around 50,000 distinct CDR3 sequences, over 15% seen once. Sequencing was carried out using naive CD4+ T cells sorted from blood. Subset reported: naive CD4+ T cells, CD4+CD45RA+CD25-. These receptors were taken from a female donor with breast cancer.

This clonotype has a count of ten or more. The CDR3 spells CASRPSGGSYEQYF. CDR3 sequence (DNA): TGTGCCAGCAGGCCTAGCGGGGGTTCCTACGAGCAGTACTTC. The chain joins TRBV7-2 to TRBJ2-7; 10 bases are shared with TRBD2. The germline CDR1 and CDR2 sequences are SGHTA and FQGNSA. Germline trimming cut 6 bases from V and 1 base from J; bases unmatched to any gene: 3. The CDR3 contains 14 residues.

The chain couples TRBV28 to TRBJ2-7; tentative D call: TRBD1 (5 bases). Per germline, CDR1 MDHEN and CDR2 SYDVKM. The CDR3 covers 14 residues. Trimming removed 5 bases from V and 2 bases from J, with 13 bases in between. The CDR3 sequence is CASSPWGFPYEQYF. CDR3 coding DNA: TGTGCCAGCAGTCCCTGGGGCTTCCCCTACGAGCAGTACTTC.

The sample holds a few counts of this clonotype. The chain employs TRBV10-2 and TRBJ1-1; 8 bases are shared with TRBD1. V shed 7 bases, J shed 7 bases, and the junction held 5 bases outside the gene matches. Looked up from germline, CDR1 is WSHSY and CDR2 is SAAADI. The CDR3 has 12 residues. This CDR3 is CASITGGSEAFF. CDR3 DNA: TGCGCCAGCATTACAGGGGGTAGTGAAGCTTTCTTT.

The CDR3 here is CASSRTGTNGYTF. In DNA form, the CDR3 reads TGTGCCAGCAGTCGAACCGGGACGAATGGCTACACCTTC. The J gene is TRBJ1-2, the V gene TRBV6-2 or TRBV6-3, with D possibly matching TRBD1 (5 bases). CDR1 and CDR2 from the germline V gene are MNHEY and SVGEGT. With 5 bases removed from V and 6 bases from J, the gap between germline ends came to 13 bases. The CDR3 spans 13 residues.